These 27 T cell receptor beta chains came from one sample sequenced in a study of identical twins. TCRdb processed the 5' RACE reads anew with MiXCR; each CDR3 protein has one entry. The data hold about 220,000 distinct CDR3 sequences, with roughly a tenth observed a single time. Sequencing input: memory (CD45RO+) T cells sorted from blood. The receptor set was obtained from a woman aged 18-29 years in good health.

This sequence joins TRBV5-6 and TRBJ2-5; D remains unclear. Germline lookup yields CDR1 SGHDT and CDR2 YYEEEE. Trimming took off 1 base at V and 2 bases at J, with 9 bases between the two ends. The CDR3 has 14 residues. The CDR3 protein is CASSLPRVQETQYF. CDR3 nucleotides: TGTGCCAGCAGCTTGCCCCGGGTACAAGAGACCCAGTACTTC.

This clonotype has at least ten counts. This sequence joins TRBV6-5 and TRBJ2-5, with 7 bases lining up with TRBD1. This CDR3 region has 15 residues. Germline CDR1 is MNHEY and CDR2 is SVGAGI. Germline trimming cut 3 bases from V and 2 bases from J; bases unmatched to any gene: 6. The CDR3 spells CASSYLGTAQETQYF. The CDR3 nucleotides read TGTGCCAGCAGTTATTTAGGGACAGCACAAGAGACCCAGTACTTC.

This clonotype has a count of ten or more. The V gene is TRBV5-1, the J gene TRBJ2-1; 11 positions agree with TRBD2. J gave up 6 bases and V 3 bases, and 11 bases lay outside the gene matches. The CDR3 consists of 17 residues. CDR1 and CDR2 (germline): SGHRS, YFSETQ. CDR3 nucleotide sequence: TGCGCCAGCAGCTCCGACTTACTAGCGGGAGTAGGCAATGAGCAGTTCTTC. It is translated as CASSSDLLAGVGNEQFF.

This clonotype was picked up a small number of times. This chain connects TRBV12-3 or TRBV12-4 to TRBJ1-6; no definite D call. CDR3 length: 13 amino acids. V shed 2 bases and J shed 8 bases, with 7 bases lying between them. CDR3 in amino acids: CASSLNDYSPLHF. The CDR3 DNA is TGTGCCAGCAGTTTAAACGACTATTCACCCCTCCACTTT.

Only a few counts were recorded for this clonotype. V usage is TRBV9 and J usage is TRBJ2-1; 8 bases are shared with TRBD2. V lost 0 bases and J lost 5; bases outside the gene matches: 7. This CDR3 comprises 16 residues. The V gene's germline CDR1 is SGDLS and CDR2 YYNGEE. DNA of the CDR3: TGTGCCAGCAGCGTAGTCGGCGGGGGGCGCGACAATGAGCAGTTCTTC. Protein sequence: CASSVVGGGRDNEQFF.

V and J are TRBV12-3 or TRBV12-4 and TRBJ1-1; D is unresolved. The germline V and J ends were trimmed by 6 bases and 4 bases, with 15 bases remaining between them. CDR3 length: 14 amino acids. This CDR3 reads CASRTNSGPTEAFF. Here the CDR3 DNA reads TGTGCCAGCAGAACCAACAGCGGGCCCACTGAAGCTTTCTTT.

This clonotype was detected only a few times. The V gene is TRBV20-1, the J gene TRBJ1-2; no reliable D call. CDR1 and CDR2 (germline): DFQATT, SNEGSKA (reference sequence). The V and J ends lost 3 bases and 4 bases respectively, with 9 bases between them. This CDR3 is 12 amino acids long. The CDR3 nucleotides are TGCAGTGCTAGCGGCCACACCTATGGCTACACCTTC. It is translated as CSASGHTYGYTF.

This clonotype was seen a few times. The chain has TRBV4-3 and TRBJ1-2, with TRBD1 identical over 7 bases. V gave up 3 bases and J gave up 7 bases; unmatched junction bases: 2. This CDR3 has 12 residues. Germline values: CDR1 LGHNA, CDR2 YSLEER. The CDR3 coding sequence is TGCGCCAGCAGCCACACAGGGGTTGGCTACACCTTC. Amino acid sequence: CASSHTGVGYTF.

This clonotype was seen at least ten times. The genes are TRBV20-1 and TRBJ2-1; tentative D call: TRBD1 (5 bases). Looked up from germline, CDR1 is DFQATT and CDR2 is SNEGSKA (reference sequence). This CDR3 region has 13 residues. V was shortened by 5 bases and J by 12 bases, with 20 bases between the two germline ends. The CDR3 here is CSAYPQGTFGQFF. DNA of the CDR3: TGCAGTGCTTATCCGCAGGGTACATTTGGGCAGTTCTTC.

This clonotype was counted ten times or more. The V call is TRBV6-6, the J call TRBJ1-5; the D is unclear. The germline CDR1 and CDR2 sequences are MNHNY and SVGAGI (reference sequence). CDR3 length: 13 residues. V was trimmed by 6 bases and J by 5 bases, leaving 11 bases between them. CDR3 residues: CASRGLRDQPQHF. The CDR3, as DNA: TGTGCCAGCAGGGGGTTGAGAGATCAGCCCCAGCATTTT.

This clonotype came up many times. The chain carries TRBV5-5 and TRBJ2-3; D gene ambiguous. In germline, CDR1 is SGHKS, CDR2 YYEKEE (reference sequence). The CDR3 extends over 13 amino acids. Trimming shortened V by 6 bases and J by 1 base, and 9 bases separated the two germline ends. The CDR3: CASTHVGTDTQYF. The DNA of the CDR3 is TGTGCCAGCACCCATGTGGGCACAGATACGCAGTATTTT.

The rearrangement joins TRBV29-1 to TRBJ2-7, with 11 positions matching TRBD2. Per the germline V gene, CDR1 is SQVTM and CDR2 is ANQGSEA. V lost 5 bases to trimming and J lost 0 bases; unmatched junction nucleotides: 9. The CDR3 runs to 16 residues. The chain's CDR3 is CSVWTSGPKSSYEQYF. Written as DNA, the CDR3 is TGCAGCGTTTGGACTAGCGGGCCAAAAAGCTCCTACGAGCAGTACTTC.

This clonotype has a handful of counts. The rearrangement joins TRBV11-2 to TRBJ1-2, with 7 positions matching TRBD1. Germline V gives CDR1 SGHAT, CDR2 FQNNGV. After removal of 3 bases from V and 1 base from J, the junction contained 5 bases not matched to a gene. The CDR3 extends over 15 amino acids. CDR3 nucleotides: TGTGCCAGCAGCTTTGGGTGGGACAGTAACTATGGCTACACCTTC. This encodes CASSFGWDSNYGYTF.

V usage is TRBV20-1 and J usage is TRBJ2-5; possible D gene TRBD2, 5 bases. The germline CDR1 and CDR2 sequences are DFQATT and SNEGSKA (reference sequence). There are 13 residues in the CDR3. The V and J ends lost 0 bases and 5 bases respectively, with 10 bases between them. CDR3 sequence: CSARDPSGETQYF. The CDR3 DNA is TGCAGTGCTAGAGATCCCTCGGGGGAGACCCAGTACTTC.

This clonotype was counted ten times or more. This chain joins TRBV12-3 or TRBV12-4 and TRBJ2-7; tentatively, D is TRBD1 or TRBD2 (7 bases each). CDR3 length: 11 residues. V lost 8 bases and J lost 6, with 11 bases in between. CDR3 DNA sequence: TGTGCCAGCGGCAGGGGGGGCGAGCAGTACTTC. Its protein is CASGRGGEQYF.

This clonotype was seen at least ten times. V usage is TRBV12-5 and J usage is TRBJ2-5; 7 bases align to TRBD2. Germline-derived CDR1 and CDR2 are LGHNT and FRNRAP. CDR3 length equals 15 residues. The ends lost 1 base at V and 2 bases at J; junction bases unmatched: 4. The CDR3 DNA reads TGTGCTAGTGGTTTGGGGCAAGCGGGGCAAGAGACCCAGTACTTC. Translated, it gives CASGLGQAGQETQYF.

This clonotype was seen only a few times. The V gene is TRBV3-1, the J gene TRBJ2-1; D not certain. The V end was cut by 4 bases, the J end by 3 bases, with 13 bases between. The CDR3 has 15 amino acids. Germline V CDR1 and CDR2: LGHDT, YNNKEL (reference sequence). CDR3 loop: CASSLLSRDYNEQFF. DNA for the CDR3: TGTGCCAGCAGCCTACTGAGTAGAGACTACAATGAGCAGTTCTTC.

The chain combines TRBV20-1 with TRBJ2-4, with 7 nucleotides matching TRBD1. CDR1 DFQATT and CDR2 SNEGSKA come from the germline V gene (reference sequence). Trimming at V came to 1 base and at J to 9 bases, leaving 6 bases not matched to a gene. The CDR3 runs to 13 residues. This CDR3 is CSARATAGGIQYF. For the CDR3, the DNA is TGCAGTGCTAGAGCGACCGCAGGGGGCATTCAGTACTTC.

This chain connects TRBV9 to TRBJ2-7; D unclear. The CDR3 is 16 residues long. Germline assignment: CDR1 SGDLS and CDR2 YYNGEE. Trimming pared 4 bases from V and 7 bases from J, leaving 24 bases between. The CDR3 reads CASSPWGATSNGEQYF. DNA of the CDR3: TGTGCCAGCAGCCCATGGGGTGCTACCTCGAATGGGGAGCAGTACTTC.

Only a few counts were recorded for this clonotype. V gene TRBV18 combines with J gene TRBJ1-5; D unclear. Germline CDR1 and CDR2: KGHSH and LQKENI. The length of the CDR3 is 13 residues. V was shortened by 0 bases and J by 7 bases, with 7 bases between the two germline ends. In DNA, the CDR3 is TGTGCCAGCTCACCACCCCCTCCGCAGCCCCAGCATTTT. Encoded protein: CASSPPPPQPQHF. The full variable domain, rest sourced from reference TRBV18 and TRBJ1-5, is NAGVMQNPRHLVRRRGQEARLRCSPMKGHSHVYWYRQLPEEGLKFMVYLQKENIIDESGMPKERFSAEFPKEGPSILRIQQVVRGDSAAYFCASSPPPPQPQHFGDGTRLSIL.

Many counts were recorded for this clonotype. The J gene is TRBJ1-4, the V gene TRBV15; D perhaps matches TRBD1 (5 bases). The CDR3 loop spans 14 amino acids. V was pared by 1 base and J by 8 bases, with 11 bases between. The V gene's germline CDR1 is LNHNV and CDR2 YYDKDF (reference sequence). The CDR3: CATSRGGAQEKLFF. The CDR3 DNA reads TGTGCCACCAGCAGAGGTGGGGCGCAGGAAAAACTGTTTTTT. Full variable domain (missing parts from reference TRBV15 and TRBJ1-4): DAMVIQNPRYQVTQFGKPVTLSCSQTLNHNVMYWYQQKSSQAPKLLFHYYDKDFNNEADTPDNFQSRRPNTSFCFLDIRSPGLGDTAMYLCATSRGGAQEKLFFGSGTQLSVL.

The chain uses TRBV3-1 and TRBJ2-7, with no clear D. Germline CDR1 and CDR2: LGHDT and YNNKEL (reference sequence). The V gene lost 3 bases and the J gene lost 6 bases, with 9 bases spanning the gap. This CDR3 is built from 12 residues. The CDR3 DNA is TGTGCCAGCAGCCATCGCGGTGGCGAGCAGTACTTC. This sequence encodes CASSHRGGEQYF.

This clonotype was observed a few times. The rearrangement links TRBV10-3 to TRBJ1-2; a possible D gene is TRBD1 (6 bases). Trimming pared 3 bases from V and 2 bases from J, leaving 10 bases between. This CDR3 region has 14 residues. Per the germline V gene, CDR1 is ENHRY and CDR2 is SYGVKD. This chain's CDR3 is CAISDKQGNYGYTF. The CDR3 region has the DNA TGTGCCATCAGTGATAAACAGGGCAACTATGGCTACACCTTC.

This clonotype was counted ten times or more. The chain couples TRBV10-2 to TRBJ2-5; the D gene is possibly TRBD1 (5 bases). CDR1 and CDR2 (germline): WSHSY, SAAADI. V lost 7 bases to trimming and J lost 4 bases, with 10 bases between them. The CDR3 length is 12 residues. The CDR3: CASTGSVETQYF. As DNA, the CDR3 is TGCGCCAGCACAGGGTCGGTAGAGACCCAGTACTTC.

The rearrangement uses TRBV28 and TRBJ1-6; D unresolved. Trimming left V 1 base short and J 7 bases short, with 11 bases between. Germline CDR1 MDHEN, CDR2 SYDVKM. The CDR3 is 15 residues long. CDR3 protein: CASSLFGVSNSPLHF. The CDR3 nucleotides are TGTGCCAGCAGTTTATTCGGGGTCTCGAATTCACCCCTCCACTTT.

The chain employs TRBV11-2 and TRBJ2-5; 12 nucleotides line up with TRBD2. The CDR3 contains 14 residues. Germline assignment: CDR1 SGHAT and CDR2 FQNNGV. The trim removed 5 bases at V and 6 bases at J, leaving 4 bases unmatched. CDR3 nucleotides: TGTGCCAGCAGCCCCACTAGCGGGAGGCAGACCCAGTACTTC. Translated: CASSPTSGRQTQYF.

The rearrangement joins TRBV19 to TRBJ1-6, with 9 bases aligning to TRBD1. Germline lookup yields CDR1 LNHDA and CDR2 SQIVND (reference sequence). Unmatched junction bases numbered 3, after V lost 5 bases and J lost 10 bases. This CDR3 spans 13 amino acids. CDR3 residues: CASSGTGSSPLHF. CDR3 bases: TGTGCCAGTAGTGGGACAGGGTCATCACCCCTCCACTTT.